This T cell receptor (beta chain) emerged from a study of blood T cell repertoires in COVID-19. Study-level information: Researchers got acute and convalescent COVID-19 samples from the United States, Italy and Spain.

The assay was immunoSEQ multiplex PCR, and TCRdb's table has in-frame clones only and misses some. The table has 300,000 to 350,000 clones, roughly 90% seen once. The study recruited people aged about 18 to 95 years across about two dozen US areas. The sequencing input was PBMCs or T cells enriched from blood (not recorded which). The sequence was obtained from a woman in her 30s who had been exposed to COVID-19.

CDR3 bases: TGTGCCAGCAGCTTAGGGCCAAGCGCTCGCACTGAAGCTTTCTTT. Protein: CASSLGPSARTEAFF. The chain combines TRBV13 with TRBJ1-1; D gene unclear. CDR3 length: 15 amino acids. V was shortened by 0 bases and J by 4 bases, with 12 bases between the two germline ends. Germline CDR1 PRHDT, CDR2 FYEKMQ (reference sequence).